The rows below give T cell receptor beta chains drawn from one sample of a study of blood T cell repertoires in COVID-19. Repertoires were generated with immunoSEQ multiplex PCR, while TCRdb's copy carries only in-frame clones and drops some. The sample includes about 81,000 clones, more than 75% seen only once; the top ten take more than 14%. Sample: peripheral blood. The receptors were sampled from a woman in her 70s with acute or convalescent COVID-19. CDR3s include the opening cysteine and the closing phenylalanine or tryptophan. D genes are given only for firm matches. Only part of the rows carry a size: once, few, many, or a class if the clone is expanded.

D gene	V gene	J gene	clone size	CDR3 protein	CDR3 DNA
TRBD1	TRBV24-1	TRBJ1-2	few	CATSARTGGIYGYTF	TGTGCCACCAGTGCTAGGACAGGGGGAATCTATGGCTACACCTTC
.	TRBV5-1	TRBJ2-6	.	CASSSGGGGSGANVLTF	TGCGCCAGCAGCTCCGGGGGAGGTGGGTCTGGGGCCAACGTCCTGACTTTC
.	TRBV10-3	TRBJ1-2	few	CAISGTGSNYYGYTF	TGTGCCATCAGTGGAACAGGGTCTAATTACTATGGCTACACCTTC
TRBD1	TRBV10-3	TRBJ1-5	.	CAIRGTGGDQPQHF	TGTGCCATCAGGGGGACAGGGGGTGATCAGCCCCAGCATTTT
.	TRBV6-1	TRBJ2-2	.	CASSGRTTGGPGELFF	TGTGCCAGCAGTGGACGGACGACCGGGGGGCCCGGGGAGCTGTTTTTT
.	TRBV19	TRBJ1-6	.	CASTLGAGARGSPLHF	TGTGCCAGTACCCTAGGGGCAGGGGCGAGGGGTTCACCCCTCCACTTT
TRBD1	TRBV18	TRBJ2-1	.	CASSPPRGPASNEQFF	TGTGCCAGCTCACCACCTAGGGGGCCAGCGAGCAATGAGCAGTTCTTC
TRBD1	TRBV5-1	TRBJ1-6	once	CASSLVLQGSLNSPLHF	TGCGCCAGCAGCTTGGTCTTACAGGGGTCCCTAAATTCACCCCTCCACTTT
.	TRBV29-1	TRBJ1-1	.	CSVKQSMNTEAFF	TGCAGCGTTAAACAGTCTATGAACACTGAAGCTTTCTTT
TRBD2	TRBV12-5	TRBJ2-2	.	CASGLGPSGLRGTGELFF	TGTGCTAGTGGTTTGGGCCCTAGCGGGCTCCGGGGGACCGGGGAGCTGTTTTTT
.	TRBV27	TRBJ1-5	.	CASSSRGSNQPQHF	TGTGCCAGCAGTAGCAGGGGTAGCAATCAGCCCCAGCATTTT
.	TRBV5-4	TRBJ1-2	.	CASSSSGVSYGYTF	TGTGCCAGCAGCTCTTCGGGTGTGAGCTATGGCTACACCTTC
.	TRBV6-5	TRBJ2-3	.	CASKSSVTDTQYF	TGTGCCAGCAAGTCTAGCGTAACAGATACGCAGTATTTT
.	TRBV10-1	TRBJ1-2	few	CASSDGRNYGYTF	TGCGCCAGCAGTGACGGTCGGAACTATGGCTACACCTTC
TRBD1	TRBV3-1/TRBV3-2	TRBJ1-2	.	CASSLSNPQGANGYTF	TGTGCCAGCAGCCTATCCAACCCACAGGGGGCGAATGGCTACACCTTC
.	TRBV29-1	TRBJ1-2	few	CSVGVQGNYGYTF	TGCAGCGTTGGCGTCCAGGGGAACTATGGCTACACCTTC
TRBD1	TRBV3-1/TRBV3-2	TRBJ2-6	.	CASSRRDRSSGANVLTF	TGTGCCAGCAGCCGCCGGGACAGGAGCTCTGGGGCCAACGTCCTGACTTTC
TRBD2	TRBV30	TRBJ2-3	once	CAWSLAGGTDTQYF	TGTGCCTGGAGCTTGGCGGGAGGCACAGATACGCAGTATTTT
.	TRBV3-1/TRBV3-2	TRBJ2-1	once	CASSQVAGSAYNEQFF	TGTGCCAGCAGCCAAGTCGCGGGAAGCGCCTACAATGAGCAGTTCTTC
TRBD2	TRBV7-9	TRBJ2-3	.	CASGPSGNTDTQYF	TGTGCCAGCGGGCCTAGCGGTAATACAGATACGCAGTATTTT
TRBD1	TRBV7-9	TRBJ1-3	few	CASSLGDREPDTIYF	TGTGCCAGCAGCTTAGGTGACAGGGAACCGGACACCATATATTTT
TRBD1	TRBV5-6	TRBJ2-1	once	CASRSHRGAYNEQFF	TGTGCCAGCAGGTCGCACAGGGGGGCCTACAATGAGCAGTTCTTC
TRBD2	TRBV11-3	TRBJ2-3	.	CASSLGAGGPVDTQYF	TGTGCCAGCAGCTTAGGAGCGGGAGGGCCTGTAGATACGCAGTATTTT
TRBD1	TRBV29-1	TRBJ1-1	once	CSVSGGPTEAFF	TGCAGCGTTTCAGGGGGACCCACTGAAGCTTTCTTT
.	TRBV19	TRBJ1-1	.	CASSIETGRNTEAFF	TGTGCCAGTAGTATAGAGACAGGACGGAACACTGAAGCTTTCTTT
TRBD1	TRBV3-1/TRBV3-2	TRBJ1-1	.	CASSLLRDRGLGTEAFF	TGTGCCAGCAGTCTACTCCGGGACAGGGGGCTGGGAACTGAAGCTTTCTTT
TRBD2	TRBV29-1	TRBJ2-1	.	CSVDTGLAGGYEQFF	TGCAGCGTAGATACGGGACTAGCGGGAGGTTATGAGCAGTTCTTC
TRBD2	TRBV19	TRBJ2-1	.	CASRPLLGRETAEQFF	TGTGCCAGTAGACCCCTACTAGGGCGGGAGACCGCTGAGCAGTTCTTC
TRBD2	TRBV30	TRBJ2-3	.	CAAEKGGRTDTQYF	TGTGCCGCAGAAAAGGGAGGGCGCACAGATACGCAGTATTTT
TRBD2	TRBV5-8	TRBJ2-1	.	CASRGGASSYNEQFF	TGTGCCAGCCGCGGGGGGGCCAGCTCCTACAATGAGCAGTTCTTC
.	TRBV5-8	TRBJ1-2	.	CASSWDPGHSLGYTF	TGTGCCAGCAGCTGGGATCCGGGACACTCCCTTGGCTACACCTTC
.	TRBV5-6	TRBJ1-4	.	CASSQSRSEKLFF	TGTGCCAGCAGCCAATCGAGGAGTGAAAAACTGTTTTTT
.	TRBV11-2	TRBJ1-1	.	CASRGAYTEAFF	TGTGCCAGCAGGGGGGCGTACACTGAAGCTTTCTTT
TRBD1	TRBV5-1	TRBJ2-2	.	CASSLGQGASTGELFF	TGCGCCAGCAGCCTGGGCCAGGGGGCCAGCACCGGGGAGCTGTTTTTT
TRBD1	TRBV2	TRBJ1-2	once	CASSASPPGQGTGYTF	TGTGCCAGCAGTGCCTCTCCGCCGGGACAGGGTACGGGCTACACCTTC
TRBD2	TRBV19	TRBJ2-2	.	CASSTGLESTGELFF	TGTGCCAGTAGTACAGGACTAGAAAGTACCGGGGAGCTGTTTTTT
TRBD1	TRBV19	TRBJ1-1	few	CASIDPSKTGVNTEAFF	TGTGCCAGTATCGATCCCTCGAAGACAGGGGTGAACACTGAAGCTTTCTTT
TRBD1	TRBV9	TRBJ2-1	few	CASSNRDRVTSYNEQFF	TGTGCCAGCAGCAACCGGGACAGGGTTACCTCCTACAATGAGCAGTTCTTC
TRBD2	TRBV3-1/TRBV3-2	TRBJ2-1	.	CASSQILAGYNEQFF	TGTGCCAGCAGCCAAATACTAGCGGGCTACAATGAGCAGTTCTTC
.	TRBV28	TRBJ2-5	.	CASSLPGVGETQYF	TGTGCCAGCAGTTTACCGGGGGTAGGCGAGACCCAGTACTTC
.	TRBV12-3/TRBV12-4	TRBJ2-2	.	CATKTGNTGELFF	TGTGCCACTAAAACAGGGAATACCGGGGAGCTGTTTTTT
TRBD2	TRBV29-1	TRBJ2-3	.	CSVDWGGADTQYF	TGCAGCGTTGACTGGGGAGGGGCAGATACGCAGTATTTT
.	TRBV19	TRBJ2-6	.	CASSISGDGANVLTF	TGTGCCAGTAGTATTTCGGGGGACGGGGCCAACGTCCTGACTTTC